This T cell receptor (beta chain) originates from a study of blood T cell repertoires in COVID-19 (dated by TCRdb to 2018 to 2021). About the study as a whole: Samples covering the acute and convalescent phases of COVID-19 were provided by collaborators in the United States, Italy and Spain. Where available, HLA class I and class II types were taken from metadata supplied by the sample provider and were not determined by assay-based typing. A de-identified subject ID, COVID-19 status, age in years and sex were almost always included in the sample metadata. The samples were drawn from the first 160 participants of the ongoing ImmuneRACE study and from 1,254 subjects provided by 6 global collaborators. Deeply sampled blood TCRbeta repertoires from subjects exposed to, actively infected with, or recovered from COVID-19 were included in the dataset. The repertoires were released in a freely available public database meant as a resource for research on the immune response to SARS-CoV-2. The prospective study material was composed of cDNA or gDNA derived from T cells, B-cell-depleted T cells, or PBMCs.

TCRbeta CDR3 regions were amplified from genomic DNA by means of the immunoSEQ Assay, a bias-controlled multiplex PCR. As for the original processing: Nucleated cell counts per sample were estimated from amplification of reference gene primers within the assay. Sequence reads were collapsed and filtered to measure the absolute abundance of every unique TCRbeta CDR3 rearrangement. For each sample, productive Simpson clonality was calculated by taking the square root of Simpson's diversity index across productive rearrangements. Here the immuneACCESS table is served through TCRdb, limited to in-frame sequences with V and J called. Missing clones are a known gap in these copies; in checked studies unresolved V genes cover under half, and the rest lacks a known reason. The DNA was the basis for D and trimming; V, J and clone size are from that table. This sample has about 120,000 clones in its table, and more than 80% of those were observed once. Of the sample, 28% falls within the top ten clones.

Turning to this clone: No antigen is known for it. Base-call qualities are not available, and no considerably larger clone is one nucleotide away.

CDR1 and CDR2 are read off the germline V gene as SGHDT and YYEEEE. Reading from cysteine to phenylalanine, the CDR3 counts 14 amino acids. Here the CDR3 DNA is all that survives: 42 bases in frame from base 1. V is reduced by 1 base and J by 0 bases, leaving a spacing of 4 bases between them. Study-level results and caveats: How much clinical and demographic metadata was included differed by source and by participant, and the metadata was provided uncurated.

Whole blood was collected in K2EDTA tubes by collaborating institutions according to the institutions' own protocols. For TCRbeta analysis, collaborators shipped samples in one of three forms: frozen whole blood, isolated PBMCs, or DNA extracted from either of those sample types. This TCR derives from an older man with active or convalescent COVID-19. The rearranged segments are TRBV5-6 and TRBJ2-2; a confident D gene designation cannot be given. The specimen was peripheral blood. The nucleotide sequence is TGTGCCAGCAGCTTGATAACGAACACCGGGGAGCTGTTTTTT. Translated, this gives CASSLITNTGELFF. Reference TRBV5-6 and TRBJ2-2 genes cover what lies past the CDR3, so the full variable domain is DAGVTQSPTHLIKTRGQQVTLRCSPKSGHDTVSWYQQALGQGPQFIFQYYEEEERQRGNFPDRFSGHQFPNYSSELNVNALLLGDSALYLCASSLITNTGELFFGEGSRLTVL.